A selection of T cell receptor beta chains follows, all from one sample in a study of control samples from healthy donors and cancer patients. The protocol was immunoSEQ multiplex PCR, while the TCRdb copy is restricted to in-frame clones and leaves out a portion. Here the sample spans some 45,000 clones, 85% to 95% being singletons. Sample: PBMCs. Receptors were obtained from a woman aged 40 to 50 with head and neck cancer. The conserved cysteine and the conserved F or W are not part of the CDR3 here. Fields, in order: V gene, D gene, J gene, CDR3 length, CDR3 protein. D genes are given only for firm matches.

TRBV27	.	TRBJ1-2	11	ASSLSPNYGYT
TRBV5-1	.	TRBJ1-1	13	ASSPAQGRHTEAF
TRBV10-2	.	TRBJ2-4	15	ASSEKGFLGGENIQY
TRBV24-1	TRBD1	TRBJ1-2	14	ATGISDRGRNYGYT
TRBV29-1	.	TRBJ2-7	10	SVGTDSYEQY
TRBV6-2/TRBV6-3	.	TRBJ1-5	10	ASSYPIQPQH
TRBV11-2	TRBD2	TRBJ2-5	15	ASSLDITSGRRETQY
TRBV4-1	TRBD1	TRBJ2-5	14	ASSQDGGTGIGTQY
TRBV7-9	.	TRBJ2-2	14	ASSLVSMGRTGELF
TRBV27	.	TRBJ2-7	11	ASSSGLVYEQY
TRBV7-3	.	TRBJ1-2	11	ASSASGTYGYT